The 28 T cell receptor beta chains reported below all come from one sample, sequenced in a study of cytomegalovirus exposure and HLA in healthy donors. PCR primers comprised 60 Vbeta and 13 Jbeta primers. The repertoire was sequenced with immunoSEQ multiplex PCR; TCRdb's copy has only in-frame clones and lacks some. The repertoire consists of about 140,000 clones, with 60% to 80% occurring once and the leading ten covering about 3.7%. Sequencing was carried out using PBMCs. The receptors come from a male donor in good health and CMV-seronegative.

The CDR3 DNA sequence: TGCGCCAGCAGCCAAGATGACAGGGGAAAGGGCTACACCTTC. Translating it yields CASSQDDRGKGYTF. The chain recombines TRBV4-1 with TRBJ1-2; 8 bases are shared with TRBD1. Germline V gives CDR1 MGHRA, CDR2 YSYEKL. There are 14 residues in the CDR3. V was clipped by 0 bases and J by 8 bases; unmatched bases: 5.

The chain is built from TRBV10-3 and TRBJ1-1; TRBD1 matches 8 bases. Germline loops: CDR1 ENHRY, CDR2 SYGVKD. The CDR3 consists of 14 residues. V lost 4 bases, J lost 7 bases, and 8 bases stayed unmatched. CDR3 DNA sequence: TGTGCCATCAGTGTAGGGACAGGACAGGGTGAAGCTTTCTTT. It translates to CAISVGTGQGEAFF.

This sequence joins TRBV6-5 and TRBJ1-6, with D maybe TRBD1 (6 bases). Germline V gene sequence: CDR1 MNHEY, CDR2 SVGAGI. This CDR3 spans 14 amino acids. V gave up 6 bases and J gave up 5 bases, with 11 bases separating them. CDR3 bases: TGTGCCAGCAGACCGACAGGAAATAATTCACCCCTCCACTTT. Amino acid sequence: CASRPTGNNSPLHF.

The chain carries TRBV5-4 and TRBJ2-7; 10 bases map to TRBD1. V lost 4 bases and J lost 0; bases outside the gene matches: 4. This CDR3 region has 15 residues. In germline, CDR1 is SGHNT, CDR2 YYREEE (reference sequence). The CDR3 spells CASSHRDRGSYEQYF. In nucleotides, the CDR3 is TGTGCCAGCAGCCACCGGGACAGGGGCTCCTACGAGCAGTACTTC.

As for this clone: One junction end disagrees with the germline gene, perhaps due to a read error. The V call is TRBV2, the J call TRBJ2-4, with 9 nucleotides matching TRBD2. Germline CDR1 and CDR2: SNHLY and FYNNEI. The CDR3 extends over 15 amino acids. CDR3 protein: CASSPHSGSGNSQYF. CDR3 nucleotides: TGTGCCAGCAGTCCCCATAGCGGGAGTGGTAACAGTCAGTACTTC.

The chain is built from TRBV4-2 and TRBJ1-4, with 9 bases identical to TRBD1. This CDR3 comprises 15 residues. With V trimmed by 1 base and J by 4 bases, 1 base remained unmatched. The germline CDR1 and CDR2 sequences are LGHNA and YNFKEQ. The CDR3 coding sequence is TGTGCCAGCAGCCAAGGGGGACAGGGTAATGAAAAACTGTTTTTT. Translation gives CASSQGGQGNEKLFF.

The gene calls are TRBV7-6 and TRBJ2-7, with D tentatively TRBD1 (5 bases). Trimming shortened V by 1 base and J by 6 bases, and 10 bases separated the two germline ends. The CDR3 runs to 13 residues. Per germline, CDR1 SGHVS and CDR2 FNYEAQ. The CDR3, as DNA: TGTGCCAGCAGCTTAGAACAGGCTGGCGAGCAGTACTTC. It yields the protein CASSLEQAGEQYF.

The chain is built from TRBV11-2 and TRBJ2-1; TRBD1 aligns across 9 bases. The V gene end was trimmed by 1 base and the J gene end by 3 bases; junction bases not matched to a gene: 1. CDR1 is SGHAT and CDR2 is FQNNGV in the germline V gene. This CDR3 is 15 amino acids long. CDR3 in amino acids: CASSLGTGVYNEQFF. The CDR3 DNA sequence: TGTGCCAGCAGCTTAGGGACAGGGGTCTACAATGAGCAGTTCTTC.

To note about this clone: The sample has other DNA sequences that encode this CDR3 too. CDR3 region: CASSLTSGGYNEQFF. The CDR3 region has the DNA TGTGCCAGCAGCTTAACTAGCGGGGGGTACAATGAGCAGTTCTTC. The rearrangement links TRBV7-2 to TRBJ2-1; 12 bases fit TRBD2. V dropped 2 bases and J dropped 4; count of bases not matched to a gene: 0. The CDR3 contains 15 residues. Germline loops: CDR1 SGHTA, CDR2 FQGNSA.

The chain has TRBV29-1 and TRBJ2-2; 7 positions match TRBD1. Germline V gene data show CDR1 as SQVTM and CDR2 as ANQGSEA. The CDR3 covers 14 residues. V shed 7 bases and J 6 bases; nucleotides not matched to a gene: 11. CDR3 sequence: CSAVGLDRAGELFF. DNA of the CDR3: TGCAGCGCCGTGGGTCTCGACAGGGCCGGGGAGCTGTTTTTT.

The CDR3 DNA reads TGTGCCAGCAGCGCGGGACTAGCGGGAGGGACCACAGATACGCAGTATTTT. Protein: CASSAGLAGGTTDTQYF. The chain couples TRBV9 to TRBJ2-3; 16 bases agree with TRBD2. Germline loops: CDR1 SGDLS, CDR2 YYNGEE. This CDR3 comprises 17 residues. Unmatched junction bases numbered 3, after V lost 3 bases and J lost 2 bases.

The J gene is TRBJ2-5, the V gene TRBV5-1, with 8 positions matching TRBD2. CDR1 is SGHRS and CDR2 is YFSETQ in the germline V gene. The CDR3 runs to 14 residues. V dropped 3 bases and J dropped 2; count of bases not matched to a gene: 3. CDR3 in amino acids: CASSYRGGQETQYF. The DNA of the CDR3 is TGCGCCAGCAGCTATCGGGGGGGTCAAGAGACCCAGTACTTC.

The chain has TRBV6-5 and TRBJ2-7; 7 bases are a match to TRBD2. The CDR3 is 15 residues long. Germline lookup yields CDR1 MNHEY and CDR2 SVGAGI. J gave up 3 bases and V 3 bases, and 8 bases lay outside the gene matches. CDR3 protein: CASSYEASGFYEQYF. CDR3 sequence (DNA): TGTGCCAGCAGTTATGAGGCTAGCGGATTCTACGAGCAGTACTTC.

This chain links TRBV27 with TRBJ2-5, with TRBD1 identical over 7 bases. V was pared by 6 bases and J by 5 bases, with 3 bases of the junction left unmatched. The CDR3 consists of 12 residues. From germline, CDR1 is MNHEY and CDR2 SMNVEV (reference sequence). This chain's CDR3 is CASRADRETQYF. For the CDR3, the DNA is TGTGCCAGCAGAGCGGACAGGGAGACCCAGTACTTC.

This rearrangement joins TRBV6-1 to TRBJ1-5, with 10 bases that match TRBD1. The CDR3 totals 16 residues. The junction had 4 bases not matched to a gene; V was cut back by 0 bases and J by 5 bases. Germline V gene lookup returns CDR1 MNHNS and CDR2 SASEGT. In DNA, the CDR3 is TGTGCCAGCAGTGAAGCGAAGGGACAGGGGTATCAGCCCCAGCATTTT. The encoded protein is CASSEAKGQGYQPQHF.

This sequence joins TRBV14 and TRBJ2-1; 12 bases are shared with TRBD2. Germline assignment: CDR1 SGHDN and CDR2 FVKESK. V shed 5 bases and J 4 bases; nucleotides not matched to a gene: 3. The CDR3 covers 15 residues. DNA of the CDR3: TGTGCCAGCAGCGTCCTAGCGGGAGGGTACAATGAGCAGTTCTTC. Residues: CASSVLAGGYNEQFF.

This chain uses TRBV27 with TRBJ2-7; D ambiguous. The V gene lost 5 bases and the J gene lost 0 bases, with 17 bases spanning the gap. CDR1 is MNHEY and CDR2 is SMNVEV in the germline V gene (reference sequence). The CDR3 consists of 16 residues. CDR3 amino acids: CASSTRRQVSSYEQYF. The DNA for the CDR3 is TGTGCCAGCAGTACCCGCCGCCAGGTGAGCTCCTACGAGCAGTACTTC.

In this sample, this clone turned up a few times. This chain connects TRBV10-1 to TRBJ1-1; no clear D gene. Per germline, CDR1 WNHNN and CDR2 SYGVQD (reference sequence). This CDR3 is built from 15 residues. Trimming took 1 base from V and 1 from J, leaving 10 bases between them. This chain's CDR3 is CASSECPEPNTEAFF. The CDR3 DNA reads TGCGCCAGCAGTGAGTGCCCGGAGCCGAACACTGAAGCTTTCTTT.

The rearrangement links TRBV2 to TRBJ1-5; D possibly corresponds to TRBD1 (5 bases). V lost 6 bases to trimming and J lost 3 bases, with 12 bases between them. The V gene's germline CDR1 is SNHLY and CDR2 FYNNEI. The CDR3 has 14 residues. The CDR3 DNA is TGTGCCAGCAGCGCCGACAGAAACAATCAGCCCCAGCATTTT. Translation gives CASSADRNNQPQHF.

The chain has TRBV9 and TRBJ2-5; 8 nucleotides align to TRBD1. Germline-derived CDR1 and CDR2 are SGDLS and YYNGEE. The ends lost 0 bases at V and 4 bases at J; junction bases unmatched: 5. The CDR3 spans 15 residues. The CDR3 sequence: CASSVVTGGLETQYF. For the CDR3, the DNA is TGTGCCAGCAGCGTAGTTACAGGGGGTTTAGAGACCCAGTACTTC.

A few counts support this clone. The rearrangement links TRBV7-6 to TRBJ2-1; TRBD1 might be the D (6 bases). With 6 bases removed from V and 7 bases from J, the gap between germline ends came to 13 bases. The germline CDR1 and CDR2 sequences are SGHVS and FNYEAQ. The CDR3 is 13 amino acids. DNA of the CDR3: TGTGCCAGCAGTCAGGGGCGCATAAATGAGCAGTTCTTC. Translating gives CASSQGRINEQFF.

This CDR3 reads CASSLDLAGVGYGYTF. The CDR3 DNA follows: TGTGCCAGCAGCTTAGATCTGGCAGGGGTGGGCTATGGCTACACCTTC. This chain connects TRBV11-2 to TRBJ1-2; D possibly corresponds to TRBD1 (6 bases). Germline V gene sequence: CDR1 SGHAT, CDR2 FQNNGV. The V gene lost 0 bases and the J gene lost 4 bases, with 15 bases spanning the gap. The CDR3 runs 16 residues. Supplemented by reference TRBV11-2 and TRBJ1-2, the full variable domain reads EAGVAQSPRYKIIEKRQSVAFWCNPISGHATLYWYQQILGQGPKLLIQFQNNGVVDDSQLPKDRFSAERLKGVDSTLKIQPAKLEDSAVYLCASSLDLAGVGYGYTFGSGTRLTVV.

The chain couples TRBV7-9 to TRBJ2-2; 10 bases map to TRBD1. CDR1 is SEHNR and CDR2 is FQNEAQ in the germline V gene (reference sequence). The CDR3 sequence is 14 residues long. V was clipped by 4 bases and J by 6 bases; unmatched bases: 2. The CDR3 protein is CASSWGQGSGELFF. DNA of the CDR3: TGTGCCAGCAGCTGGGGACAGGGGTCCGGGGAGCTGTTTTTT. Filled out from reference TRBV7-9 and TRBJ2-2, the complete variable domain reads DTGVSQNPRHKITKRGQNVTFRCDPISEHNRLYWYRQTLGQGPEFLTYFQNEAQLEKSRLLSDRFSAERPKGSFSTLEIQRTEQGDSAMYLCASSWGQGSGELFFGEGSRLTVL.

The V gene is TRBV7-9, the J gene TRBJ1-1, with D perhaps TRBD1 (5 bases). The V end lost 8 bases, the J end lost 0 bases, and 13 bases lay between the germline ends. Germline CDR1 reads SEHNR; CDR2 reads FQNEAQ (reference sequence). The CDR3 covers 14 residues. This chain's CDR3 is CASLRAGMNTEAFF. The CDR3 nucleotides read TGTGCCAGCCTCAGGGCCGGCATGAACACTGAAGCTTTCTTT.

The V gene is TRBV7-2, the J gene TRBJ1-2, with no clear D. V gave up 0 bases and J gave up 0 bases, with 2 bases separating them. CDR3 length: 13 residues. Looked up from germline, CDR1 is SGHTA and CDR2 is FQGNSA. This chain's CDR3 is CASSLASNYGYTF. CDR3 DNA: TGTGCCAGCAGCTTAGCCTCTAACTATGGCTACACCTTC.

This chain connects TRBV7-8 to TRBJ2-1, with 11 bases matching TRBD2. The CDR3 has 17 residues. CDR1 and CDR2 from the germline V gene are SGHVS and FQNEAQ. After removal of 5 bases from V and 3 bases from J, the junction contained 9 bases not matched to a gene. The CDR3 region is CASSTSPSGGLYNEQFF. CDR3 in DNA: TGTGCCAGCAGCACAAGCCCTAGCGGGGGGCTCTACAATGAGCAGTTCTTC.

This chain links TRBV13 with TRBJ2-1; 12 bases match TRBD1. CDR3 length: 19 amino acids. From germline, CDR1 is PRHDT and CDR2 FYEKMQ (reference sequence). Losses at the gene ends were 5 bases for V and 6 bases for J; bases not matched to a gene: 17. Here the CDR3 reads CASSISGTGGGLAVNEQFF. The CDR3 nucleotides are TGTGCCAGCAGCATATCCGGGACAGGGGGCGGACTAGCGGTCAATGAGCAGTTCTTC. The complete variable domain, with remaining parts taken from reference TRBV13 and TRBJ2-1, reads AAGVIQSPRHLIKEKRETATLKCYPIPRHDTVYWYQQGPGQDPQFLISFYEKMQSDKGSIPDRFSAQQFSDYHSELNMSSLELGDSALYFCASSISGTGGGLAVNEQFFGPGTRLTVL.

With respect to this clone: One end of the junction does not line up with germline, which may come from a read error. The chain is built from TRBV18 and TRBJ2-2; 10 bases align to TRBD1. This CDR3 contains 16 residues. From germline, CDR1 is KGHSH and CDR2 LQKENI. CDR3 residues: CAGSPRQGADTGELFF. The CDR3 bases are TGTGCCGGCTCACCCCGACAGGGGGCGGATACCGGGGAGCTGTTTTTT.